This passage covers 20 T cell receptor beta chains from one sample sequenced in a study of blood T cell repertoires in COVID-19. Profiled with immunoSEQ multiplex PCR; TCRdb holds only in-frame clones, not every one. The sample shows 200,000 to 300,000 clones, around 89% of them seen only once. Sequencing input: peripheral blood. All receptors come from a woman between 40 and 55 years old who had recovered from COVID-19.

The chain combines TRBV19 with TRBJ2-5; 8 positions match TRBD2. This CDR3 is built from 15 residues. V shed 6 bases and J 2 bases; nucleotides not matched to a gene: 8. Per the germline V gene, CDR1 is LNHDA and CDR2 is SQIVND (reference sequence). The CDR3: CASRSGSWEQETQYF. The CDR3, as DNA: TGTGCCAGTAGGAGCGGGAGTTGGGAACAAGAGACCCAGTACTTC. The full variable domain, completed using reference TRBV19 and TRBJ2-5, is DGGITQSPKYLFRKEGQNVTLSCEQNLNHDAMYWYRQDPGQGLRLIYYSQIVNDFQKGDIAEGYSVSREKKESFPLTVTSAQKNPTAFYLCASRSGSWEQETQYFGPGTRLLVL.

The rearrangement joins TRBV30 to TRBJ1-2; the D gene is possibly TRBD1 (5 bases). V was pared by 4 bases and J by 4 bases, with 13 bases between. This CDR3 has 13 amino acids. Germline V gene lookup returns CDR1 GTSNPN and CDR2 SVGIG (reference sequence). The CDR3 DNA follows: TGTGCCTGGAAGCCGGGACTGAGCTATGGCTACACCTTC. It translates to CAWKPGLSYGYTF.

The gene calls are TRBV4-3 and TRBJ1-3; D is ambiguous. V was cut by 3 bases and J by 0 bases, with 9 bases left in between. CDR1 LGHNA and CDR2 YSLEER come from the germline V gene. The CDR3 covers 15 residues. The CDR3 region is CASSQLSFSGNTIYF. CDR3 sequence (DNA): TGCGCCAGCAGCCAGTTATCTTTCTCTGGAAACACCATATATTTT.

The chain joins TRBV18 to TRBJ2-6, with 12 bases matching TRBD1. This CDR3 comprises 17 residues. V lost 3 bases, J lost 2 bases, and 2 bases stayed unmatched. From germline, CDR1 is KGHSH and CDR2 LQKENI. As DNA, the CDR3 is TGTGCCAGCTCACCGGGACAGGGGGCGACTGGGGCCAACGTCCTGACTTTC. Amino acids: CASSPGQGATGANVLTF. The whole variable domain, filled in from reference TRBV18 and TRBJ2-6, reads NAGVMQNPRHLVRRRGQEARLRCSPMKGHSHVYWYRQLPEEGLKFMVYLQKENIIDESGMPKERFSAEFPKEGPSILRIQQVVRGDSAAYFCASSPGQGATGANVLTFGAGSRLTVL.

In this sample, this clone turned up once. The chain links TRBV4-2 to TRBJ2-3, with 9 bases identical to TRBD2. V dropped 1 base and J dropped 0; count of bases not matched to a gene: 8. This CDR3 contains 18 residues. The germline gives CDR1 LGHNA, CDR2 YNFKEQ. This CDR3 is CASSQVGVAGASTDTQYF. CDR3 nucleotides: TGTGCCAGCAGCCAAGTGGGGGTAGCGGGGGCTAGCACAGATACGCAGTATTTT.

The chain has TRBV19 and TRBJ2-6, with 8 bases that match TRBD1. The CDR3 runs 19 residues. Unmatched junction bases numbered 17, after V lost 6 bases and J lost 4 bases. Germline values: CDR1 LNHDA, CDR2 SQIVND (reference sequence). Here the CDR3 DNA reads TGTGCCAGTAGCCCAGAGGGGGACAGGTTCTTTGGAGGGGCCAACGTCCTGACTTTC. Its protein product is CASSPEGDRFFGGANVLTF.

V and J are TRBV27 and TRBJ2-1, with 11 bases lining up with TRBD2. Germline-derived CDR1 and CDR2 are MNHEY and SMNVEV (reference sequence). V lost 3 bases, J lost 5 bases, and 12 bases stayed unmatched. The CDR3 extends over 18 amino acids. The CDR3 protein is CASSLFRPTSGTHNEQFF. The CDR3 coding sequence is TGTGCCAGCAGTTTGTTTCGCCCGACTAGCGGGACCCACAATGAGCAGTTCTTC.

The rearrangement joins TRBV7-8 to TRBJ2-3, with TRBD2 matching 7 bases. Germline assignment: CDR1 SGHVS and CDR2 FQNEAQ. The junction had 1 base not matched to a gene; V was cut back by 5 bases and J by 8 bases. CDR3 length: 11 amino acids. The CDR3 sequence: CASSGGVTQYF. The CDR3, as DNA: TGTGCCAGCAGCGGGGGGGTTACGCAGTATTTT. Full variable domain (missing parts from reference TRBV7-8 and TRBJ2-3): GAGVSQSPRYKVAKRGQDVALRCDPISGHVSLFWYQQALGQGPEFLTYFQNEAQLDKSGLPSDRFFAERPEGSVSTLKIQRTQQEDSAVYLCASSGGVTQYFGPGTRLTVL.

This clone showed up just a few times. The gene calls are TRBV28 and TRBJ2-1, with D perhaps matching TRBD2 (5 bases). The CDR3 extends over 15 amino acids. Germline V CDR1 and CDR2: MDHEN, SYDVKM. Trimming removed 10 bases at V and 7 bases at J, with 23 bases between. CDR3 nucleotides: TGTGCCACCAGAGGCCACGGGGTTAAATCGAATGAGCAGTTCTTC. Its protein product is CATRGHGVKSNEQFF.

This sequence joins TRBV4-2 and TRBJ1-5; 7 bases line up with TRBD1. The CDR3 has 15 amino acids. Per the germline V gene, CDR1 is LGHNA and CDR2 is YNFKEQ. The junction had 10 bases not matched to a gene; V was cut back by 0 bases and J by 11 bases. In nucleotides, the CDR3 is TGTGCCAGCAGCCAAGATGGGGGGCAGGGGGTGACCCAGCATTTT. Translating gives CASSQDGGQGVTQHF.

The chain combines TRBV14 with TRBJ1-1, with a possible D match to TRBD1 (5 bases). CDR1 is SGHDN and CDR2 is FVKESK in the germline V gene. CDR3 length: 14 residues. Trimming cost V 0 bases and J 11 bases, with 16 bases left between them. CDR3 in DNA: TGTGCCAGCAGCCAAGATAGCGGGGGGATCAAGGCTTTCTTT. Protein product: CASSQDSGGIKAFF.

This sequence joins TRBV29-1 and TRBJ1-5, with 7 nucleotides matching TRBD1. Germline V CDR1 and CDR2: SQVTM, ANQGSEA. The CDR3 is 13 residues long. The junction had 4 bases not matched to a gene; V was cut back by 5 bases and J by 3 bases. The CDR3: CSVQDRLNQPQHF. The CDR3 DNA follows: TGCAGCGTTCAGGACAGGCTCAATCAGCCCCAGCATTTT.

This clone was seen just once. V is TRBV20-1 and J is TRBJ2-3; D is unclear. CDR1 is DFQATT, CDR2 SNEGSKA, per germline (reference sequence). This CDR3 has 10 residues. V gave up 6 bases and J gave up 10 bases, with 11 bases separating them. CDR3 DNA sequence: TGCAGTGCCCTGCACTATGCGCAGTATTTT. Residues: CSALHYAQYF.

The DNA for the CDR3 is TGCGCCAGCAGCTTGGATGGTAGCGGGAGGGGAGAGACCCAGTACTTC. Its protein product is CASSLDGSGRGETQYF. This chain joins TRBV5-1 and TRBJ2-5, with 11 bases aligning to TRBD2. The CDR3 contains 16 residues. Germline CDR1 SGHRS, CDR2 YFSETQ. J was trimmed by 4 bases and V by 0 bases; bases with no gene match: 5.

The J gene is TRBJ2-5, the V gene TRBV5-6; the D is unclear. The CDR3 covers 12 residues. Trimming removed 4 bases at V and 5 bases at J, with 9 bases between. Germline V gene lookup returns CDR1 SGHDT and CDR2 YYEEEE. Here the CDR3 DNA reads TGTGCCAGCAGCCCCACGGGTGAGACCCAGTACTTC. Its translation: CASSPTGETQYF. Using reference TRBV5-6 and TRBJ2-5 for the parts outside the CDR3, the full variable domain is DAGVTQSPTHLIKTRGQQVTLRCSPKSGHDTVSWYQQALGQGPQFIFQYYEEEERQRGNFPDRFSGHQFPNYSSELNVNALLLGDSALYLCASSPTGETQYFGPGTRLLVL.

The chain uses TRBV6-5 and TRBJ1-1; a weak D match, TRBD1 (5 bases). The CDR3 runs 13 residues. Trimming removed 4 bases at V and 6 bases at J, with 12 bases between. Germline V gene sequence: CDR1 MNHEY, CDR2 SVGAGI. DNA of the CDR3: TGTGCCAGCAGTTTGGGGCGCGGGGCTGAAGCTTTCTTT. Amino acids: CASSLGRGAEAFF.

The CDR3 bases are TGCGCCAGCAGCCCCCTACTAGACAATGAGCAGTTCTTC. Translation: CASSPLLDNEQFF. This chain connects TRBV4-1 to TRBJ2-1; perhaps TRBD2 as D (5 bases). The CDR3 contains 13 residues. V was trimmed by 4 bases and J by 5 bases, leaving 9 bases between them. Looked up from germline, CDR1 is MGHRA and CDR2 is YSYEKL.

The V call is TRBV10-3, the J call TRBJ2-1; 8 bases match TRBD2. The CDR3 spans 13 residues. Germline CDR1 ENHRY, CDR2 SYGVKD. Germline trimming cut 5 bases from V and 8 bases from J; bases unmatched to any gene: 5. The CDR3 coding sequence is TGTGCCATCAGTTCCAGCGGGAGCCATGAGCAGTTCTTC. It codes for CAISSSGSHEQFF.

This chain connects TRBV6-1 to TRBJ2-2; 12 nucleotides align to TRBD2. Germline trimming cut 4 bases from V and 2 bases from J; bases unmatched to any gene: 5. The CDR3 spans 17 residues. Germline lookup yields CDR1 MNHNS and CDR2 SASEGT. The CDR3 spells CASSVRLAGDNTGELFF. In nucleotides, the CDR3 is TGTGCCAGCAGTGTCCGACTAGCGGGAGACAACACCGGGGAGCTGTTTTTT.

The chain links TRBV6-5 to TRBJ1-4; D perhaps matches TRBD1 (6 bases). The CDR3 is 15 amino acids. Trimming removed 6 bases from V and 3 bases from J, with 14 bases in between. Germline assignment: CDR1 MNHEY and CDR2 SVGAGI. The CDR3 spells CASRGGDRPNEKLFF. In nucleotides, the CDR3 is TGTGCCAGCAGGGGCGGAGACAGGCCTAATGAAAAACTGTTTTTT.